The 26 T cell receptor beta chains presented below share a single source sample, sequenced in a study of neurological immune-mediated disorders. TCRdb reanalysed the 5' RACE reads using MiXCR and keeps one entry per CDR3 protein. The sample holds tens of thousands of distinct CDR3 sequences, roughly 7% seen once. The source material was PBMCs. These receptors all stem from a woman between 40 and 55 years old in good health.

This clonotype was observed at least ten times. V gene TRBV6-2 or TRBV6-3 combines with J gene TRBJ1-1; a possible D gene is TRBD1 (6 bases). Trimming cost V 2 bases and J 1 base, with 8 bases left between them. The CDR3 extends over 14 amino acids. Germline assignment: CDR1 MNHEY and CDR2 SVGEGT. The CDR3, as DNA: TGTGCCAGCAGTTACATCAGGGGGAACACTGAAGCTTTCTTT. Protein sequence: CASSYIRGNTEAFF.

The chain is built from TRBV5-1 and TRBJ1-1, with TRBD1 matching 10 bases. Losses at the gene ends were 1 base for V and 0 bases for J; bases not matched to a gene: 3. This CDR3 region has 16 residues. Germline assignment: CDR1 SGHRS and CDR2 YFSETQ. The CDR3 spells CASSLRGQGMNTEAFF. As DNA, the CDR3 is TGCGCCAGCAGCTTGAGGGGACAGGGGATGAACACTGAAGCTTTCTTT.

This clonotype was observed at least ten times. The rearrangement joins TRBV5-1 to TRBJ2-2; 7 bases match TRBD1. Germline V gene sequence: CDR1 SGHRS, CDR2 YFSETQ. V shed 4 bases and J 2 bases; nucleotides not matched to a gene: 8. The CDR3 contains 16 residues. The CDR3 sequence is CASSPLGTDNTGELFF. CDR3 nucleotide sequence: TGCGCCAGCAGCCCACTTGGGACAGACAACACCGGGGAGCTGTTTTTT.

This clonotype showed up many times. The V gene is TRBV5-1, the J gene TRBJ1-4; D is unclear. The CDR3 is made up of 14 amino acids. Germline CDR1 reads SGHRS; CDR2 reads YFSETQ. V lost 0 bases and J 4 bases, leaving 7 bases between the germline ends. The CDR3 reads CASSLGQFNEKLFF. The CDR3, as DNA: TGCGCCAGCAGCTTGGGGCAGTTTAATGAAAAACTGTTTTTT.

This clonotype was seen ten or more times. The genes are TRBV20-1 and TRBJ1-1, with a weak D call TRBD1 (5 bases). Per the germline V gene, CDR1 is DFQATT and CDR2 is SNEGSKA (reference sequence). The V gene lost 3 bases and the J gene lost 1 base, with 12 bases spanning the gap. The CDR3 runs to 14 residues. The CDR3 region is CSASPGGPNTEAFF. CDR3 in DNA: TGCAGTGCTAGTCCGGGGGGACCGAACACTGAAGCTTTCTTT.

This clonotype occurred many times. The chain is built from TRBV7-9 and TRBJ2-1; 7 nucleotides match TRBD2. Germline V gene sequence: CDR1 SEHNR, CDR2 FQNEAQ (reference sequence). The ends lost 11 bases at V and 0 bases at J; junction bases unmatched: 4. This CDR3 is built from 13 residues. The CDR3 DNA sequence: TGTGCCCTAGCGGTTCGCTCCTACAATGAGCAGTTCTTC. It encodes CALAVRSYNEQFF.

This clonotype was found a few times. V usage is TRBV20-1 and J usage is TRBJ1-4; D gene unclear. Germline lookup yields CDR1 DFQATT and CDR2 SNEGSKA (reference sequence). Trimming took 6 bases from V and 5 from J, leaving 13 bases between them. The CDR3 consists of 13 residues. Here the CDR3 reads CSARTDLNEKLFF. CDR3 DNA: TGCAGTGCCAGAACCGACCTGAATGAAAAACTGTTTTTT.

At least ten counts were recorded for this clonotype. The chain carries TRBV6-1 and TRBJ2-3; D is uncertain. Trimming shortened V by 1 base and J by 2 bases, and 7 bases separated the two germline ends. Germline V lookup: CDR1 MNHNS, CDR2 SASEGT. This CDR3 spans 14 amino acids. In DNA, the CDR3 is TGTGCCAGCAGTGAAGGGGTGTTCACAGATACGCAGTATTTT. It yields the protein CASSEGVFTDTQYF.

This clonotype showed up many times. V gene TRBV20-1 combines with J gene TRBJ2-3, with D unresolved. The CDR3 runs 13 residues. V was pared by 3 bases and J by 2 bases, with 9 bases between. Germline V lookup: CDR1 DFQATT, CDR2 SNEGSKA (reference sequence). CDR3 protein: CSASVLLTDTQYF. Written as DNA, the CDR3 is TGCAGTGCTAGTGTTCTCCTCACAGATACGCAGTATTTT.

This clonotype appeared many times. This chain joins TRBV7-9 and TRBJ1-4; D not certain. The V gene lost 2 bases and the J gene lost 7 bases, with 8 bases spanning the gap. This CDR3 has 13 amino acids. The germline V gene encodes CDR1 SEHNR and CDR2 FQNEAQ (reference sequence). The CDR3 region has the DNA TGTGCCAGCAGCTTATCAGTGACTGAAAAACTGTTTTTT. Encoded protein: CASSLSVTEKLFF.

Only a few counts were recorded for this clonotype. V usage is TRBV11-2 and J usage is TRBJ2-1; unclear D gene. This CDR3 has 12 amino acids. Germline CDR1 reads SGHAT; CDR2 reads FQNNGV. V dropped 2 bases and J dropped 7 bases, with 6 bases sitting between them. This CDR3 reads CASSLRINEQFF. The CDR3 nucleotides are TGTGCCAGCAGCTTACGTATTAATGAGCAGTTCTTC.

This clonotype was picked up many times. This sequence joins TRBV7-2 and TRBJ2-1, with 7 positions matching TRBD2. The CDR3 loop spans 12 amino acids. The V and J ends lost 2 bases and 13 bases, in that order; junction bases with no gene match: 5. Germline V gives CDR1 SGHTA, CDR2 FQGNSA. The DNA of the CDR3 is TGTGCCAGCAGCTTAATCAGCGGGGAACAGTTCTTC. Amino acid sequence: CASSLISGEQFF.

The table lists this clonotype with many counts. The gene calls are TRBV20-1 and TRBJ1-3; D is ambiguous. The CDR3 consists of 13 residues. V shed 1 base and J shed 7 bases, with 11 bases lying between them. Germline V gene data show CDR1 as DFQATT and CDR2 as SNEGSKA (reference sequence). The CDR3 loop reads CSARAPTGNTIYF. DNA of the CDR3: TGCAGTGCTAGAGCGCCAACGGGGAACACCATATATTTT.

In its sample, this clonotype was seen many times. The gene calls are TRBV5-1 and TRBJ1-1; TRBD1 might be the D (6 bases). Looked up from germline, CDR1 is SGHRS and CDR2 is YFSETQ. The CDR3 covers 11 residues. V shed 4 bases and J shed 8 bases, with 9 bases lying between them. CDR3 loop: CASSSTGEAFF. The CDR3 DNA follows: TGCGCCAGCAGCAGTACAGGGGAAGCTTTCTTT.

There are many counts of this clonotype. The genes are TRBV11-2 and TRBJ2-1; D remains unclear. Germline loops: CDR1 SGHAT, CDR2 FQNNGV. This CDR3 is 15 amino acids long. V lost 0 bases to trimming and J lost 4 bases, with 10 bases between them. CDR3 in amino acids: CASSLEGLGYNEQFF. The CDR3 DNA is TGTGCCAGCAGCTTAGAAGGGTTAGGGTACAATGAGCAGTTCTTC.

There are many counts of this clonotype. The rearrangement links TRBV29-1 to TRBJ1-5; D is unclear. This CDR3 is 15 amino acids long. Per the germline V gene, CDR1 is SQVTM and CDR2 is ANQGSEA. V dropped 6 bases and J dropped 0 bases, with 15 bases sitting between them. This chain's CDR3 is CSVSTVKDSNQPQHF. In DNA form, the CDR3 reads TGCAGCGTCTCTACCGTGAAGGATAGCAATCAGCCCCAGCATTTT. Using reference TRBV29-1 and TRBJ1-5 for the parts outside the CDR3, the full variable domain is SAVISQKPSRDICQRGTSLTIQCQVDSQVTMMFWYRQQPGQSLTLIATANQGSEATYESGFVIDKFPISRPNLTFSTLTVSNMSPEDSSIYLCSVSTVKDSNQPQHFGDGTRLSIL.

This clonotype was detected ten times or more. The chain couples TRBV10-3 to TRBJ2-3; 8 bases are a match to TRBD2. V shed 6 bases, J shed 4 bases, and the junction held 6 bases outside the gene matches. The CDR3 runs to 14 residues. Germline V gene sequence: CDR1 ENHRY, CDR2 SYGVKD. The CDR3 sequence: CAIRPFSGADTQYF. The CDR3 nucleotides are TGTGCCATCAGGCCCTTTAGCGGGGCAGATACGCAGTATTTT.

This clonotype was picked up many times. The chain joins TRBV6-2 or TRBV6-3 to TRBJ2-7; D not certain. Germline values: CDR1 MNHEY, CDR2 SVGEGT. The V and J ends lost 2 bases and 2 bases respectively, with 4 bases between them. The CDR3 spans 12 residues. The CDR3 here is CASSYPPYEQYV. The CDR3 nucleotides read TGTGCCAGCAGTTACCCCCCCTACGAGCAGTACGTC.

At least ten counts were recorded for this clonotype. The V call is TRBV6-6, the J call TRBJ2-7, with TRBD2 matching over 7 bases. The J segment lost 6 bases and the V segment lost 6 bases, leaving 5 bases of the junction unmatched. Looked up from germline, CDR1 is MNHNY and CDR2 is SVGAGI (reference sequence). The CDR3 has 12 residues. The CDR3 protein is CASRTGEGEQYV. The DNA for the CDR3 is TGTGCCAGCAGGACCGGGGAGGGCGAGCAGTACGTC.

Notes on this clonotype: A read error is possible here, since a much larger clone lies one base away. The genes are TRBV10-3 and TRBJ2-7; D call uncertain. Germline CDR1 and CDR2: ENHRY and SYGVKD. The CDR3 has 14 residues. V lost 4 bases and J 6 bases, leaving 16 bases between the germline ends. CDR3 amino acids: CAISASKTVTEQYF. CDR3 nucleotides: TGTGCCATCAGTGCTTCGAAAACAGTGACCGAGCAGTACTTC.

This clonotype was seen ten or more times. The chain employs TRBV3-1 and TRBJ1-6; D may be TRBD1 (6 bases). This CDR3 has 14 amino acids. Trimming removed 6 bases from V and 3 bases from J, with 9 bases in between. Per the germline V gene, CDR1 is LGHDT and CDR2 is YNNKEL (reference sequence). CDR3: CASRGGGYNSPLHF. In DNA form, the CDR3 reads TGTGCCAGCAGAGGAGGGGGCTATAATTCACCCCTCCACTTT.

This clonotype was counted at least ten times. The V and J genes are TRBV15 and TRBJ1-1, with D perhaps matching TRBD1 (5 bases). Between the trimmed V and J ends, which lost 0 bases and 5 bases, there was a span of 16 bases. Germline CDR1 reads LNHNV; CDR2 reads YYDKDF (reference sequence). The CDR3 runs to 16 residues. Here the CDR3 DNA reads TGTGCCACCAGCAGAGATGGGTGGGGGGTGAGGACTGAAGCTTTCTTT. It encodes CATSRDGWGVRTEAFF.

In this sample, this clonotype turned up many times. This chain links TRBV24-1 with TRBJ2-1; 7 bases line up with TRBD1. V was pared by 4 bases and J by 15 bases, with 11 bases of the junction left unmatched. Germline-derived CDR1 and CDR2 are KGHDR and SFDVKD. CDR3 length: 13 residues. This CDR3 is CATSDRLTGYPFF. CDR3 in DNA: TGTGCCACCAGTGACCGACTGACAGGGTATCCGTTCTTC.

This clonotype was detected ten times or more. The V call is TRBV5-1, the J call TRBJ2-3, with 10 bases matching TRBD2. V was clipped by 5 bases and J by 4 bases; unmatched bases: 7. The CDR3 contains 15 residues. The germline CDR1 and CDR2 sequences are SGHRS and YFSETQ. The CDR3 DNA follows: TGCGCCAGCAGGTCCCTAGCGGGGGACGCAGATACGCAGTATTTT. Its protein product is CASRSLAGDADTQYF.

Ten or more counts support this clonotype. The chain links TRBV6-1 to TRBJ2-3, with D unresolved. Germline V gene data show CDR1 as MNHNS and CDR2 as SASEGT. The CDR3 has 16 amino acids. The ends were cut back, 5 bases at V and 2 bases at J, with 17 bases in the middle. DNA for the CDR3: TGTGCCAGCAGTCCCCTAGGAGCAGGTAACACAGATACGCAGTATTTT. It encodes CASSPLGAGNTDTQYF.

This clonotype has at least ten counts. The J gene is TRBJ2-5, the V gene TRBV5-1; D is ambiguous. V lost 4 bases and J lost 5, with 15 bases in between. This CDR3 is 14 amino acids long. In germline, CDR1 is SGHRS, CDR2 YFSETQ. The CDR3 here is CASSVKSPSETQYF. The CDR3 DNA is TGCGCCAGCAGCGTGAAGTCCCCTTCGGAGACCCAGTACTTC.